The T cell receptor (beta chain) described here comes from a study of blood T cell repertoires in COVID-19. The repertoire was sequenced with immunoSEQ multiplex PCR; TCRdb's copy has only in-frame clones and lacks some. The profile shows fewer than 65,000 clones, more than 90% of them singletons. Germline CDR1 is PRHDT and CDR2 is FYEKMQ (reference sequence). The germline V and J ends were trimmed by 3 bases and 7 bases, with 10 bases remaining between them. The CDR3 runs 14 residues. The sample consisted of peripheral blood. The sequence was collected from a human donor in a cohort sampled during active COVID-19. The chain has TRBV13 and TRBJ1-6; D perhaps matches TRBD1 (6 bases). The CDR3 bases are TGTGCCAGCAGCTTGGGGGCCAGAAATTCACCCCTCCACTTT. Translating gives CASSLGARNSPLHF.